Below, one T cell receptor (beta chain) is given with its context. Its antigen is currently not known. Per-base quality was not reported, and no clone a single base away is much larger than it. Each collaborating institution followed its own protocols to collect whole blood in K2EDTA tubes. Collaborator samples were shipped for TCRbeta analysis as frozen whole blood, isolated PBMCs, or DNA extracted from either sample type. TCRbeta CDR3 regions were amplified from genomic DNA by means of the immunoSEQ Assay, a bias-controlled multiplex PCR. The original pipeline was this. The number of nucleated cells in each sample was estimated from the amplification of reference gene primers within the assay. To quantify the absolute abundance of each unique TCRbeta CDR3 rearrangement, sequence reads were collapsed and filtered. Productive Simpson clonality was computed per sample as the square root of Simpson's diversity index over productive rearrangements. In TCRdb, the immuneACCESS table is reduced to in-frame sequences with V and J assigned. These tables do not hold every clone; where another copy was compared, an unresolved V gene accounts for under half, and the others remain unexplained. Clonal size and the V and J genes are those of that table, whereas D and trimming came from the DNA. For this sample the table gives about 210,000 clones, of which 70% to 90% were detected only once. The ten largest make up about 4.8% of the sample.

This entry is derived from a study of blood T cell repertoires in COVID-19 (dated by TCRdb to between 2020 and 2021). Regarding the research as a whole: Samples from collaborators originated in the United States, Italy and Spain and spanned both the acute and convalescent phases of COVID-19. The material from the prospective study consisted of cDNA or gDNA derived from T cells, B-cell-depleted T cells, or PBMCs. Deeply sampled blood TCRbeta repertoires from subjects exposed to, actively infected with, or recovered from COVID-19 were included in the dataset. The repertoires were made available in a free public database intended to serve as a resource for research on the immune response to SARS-CoV-2. Samples came from the ongoing ImmuneRACE study (first 160 participants) plus 1,254 subjects from 6 global collaborators. Nearly every sample came with metadata listing a de-identified subject ID, COVID-19 status, age in years and sex. HLA class I and class II types, where available, came from metadata supplied by the sample provider rather than from assay-based typing.

The paper as a whole reports these results and caveats: The quantity of clinical and demographic metadata differed by source and by participant and was supplied without curation.

V lost 8 bases and J lost 5 bases; the stretch between them is 10 bases long. The germline V gene encodes CDR1 LNHDA and CDR2 SQIVND (reference sequence). From the cysteine through the phenylalanine, the CDR3 covers 12 amino acids. Only CDR3 DNA is held: 36 bases, read in frame from base 1. The rearranged chain carries TRBV19 and TRBJ1-5; the D gene identity is not certain. Input material: peripheral blood. The TCR comes from a woman aged 40 to 49 with acute or convalescent COVID-19. At the DNA level, the sequence is TGTGCCAGTTCGGTCTCCTATCAGCCCCAGCATTTT. It specifies CASSVSYQPQHF.